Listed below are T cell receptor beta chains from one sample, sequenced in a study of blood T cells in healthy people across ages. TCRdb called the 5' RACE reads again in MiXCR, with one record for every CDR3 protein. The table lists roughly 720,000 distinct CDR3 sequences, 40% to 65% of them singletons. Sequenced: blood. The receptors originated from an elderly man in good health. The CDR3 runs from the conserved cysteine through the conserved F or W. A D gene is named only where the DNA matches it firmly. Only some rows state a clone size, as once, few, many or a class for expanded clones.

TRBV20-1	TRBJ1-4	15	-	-	CSASSPVATNEKLFF	TGCAGTGCTAGTTCCCCAGTTGCAACTAATGAAAAACTGTTTTTT
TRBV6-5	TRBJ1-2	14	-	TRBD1	CASGPDRGLYGYTF	TGTGCCAGCGGACCAGACAGGGGCTTGTATGGCTACACCTTC
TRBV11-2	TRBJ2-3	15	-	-	CASSLEGKGHRDAYF	TGTGCCAGCAGCTTAGAGGGGAAGGGGCACAGAGACGCGTATTTT
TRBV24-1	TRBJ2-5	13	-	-	CATSVLRFREQYF	TGTGCCACCAGTGTCCTCAGGTTTCGGGAGCAGTACTTC
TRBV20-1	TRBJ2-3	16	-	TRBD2	CSARPSLAGGDYHQYF	TGCAGTGCTAGACCTTCCTTAGCGGGAGGAGATTATCACCAGTATTTT
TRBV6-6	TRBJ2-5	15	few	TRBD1	CASSPRQGRGETQYF	TGTGCCAGCAGTCCCCGACAGGGTAGAGGAGAGACCCAGTACTTC
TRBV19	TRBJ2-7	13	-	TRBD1	CASGQGLGYEQYF	TGTGCCAGTGGACAGGGTCTCGGATACGAGCAGTACTTC
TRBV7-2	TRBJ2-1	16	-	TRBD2	CASSLWGVGLGSEQFF	TGTGCCAGCAGCTTATGGGGGGTGGGACTAGGATCTGAGCAGTTCTTC
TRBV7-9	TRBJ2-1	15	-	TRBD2	CASSLMASGRKGQFF	TGTGCCAGCAGCTTGATGGCCAGCGGGAGGAAGGGGCAGTTCTTC
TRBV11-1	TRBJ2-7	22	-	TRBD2	CASSPSYEREGRATRDYNEQYF	TGTGCCAGCAGCCCCAGCTACGAGCGGGAGGGCCGGGCGACCCGGGATTACAATGAGCAGTACTTC
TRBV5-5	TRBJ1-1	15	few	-	CASSLASGANTEAFF	TGTGCCAGCAGCTTGGCATCCGGGGCGAACACTGAAGCTTTCTTT
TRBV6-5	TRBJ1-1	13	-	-	CASKKSGNTEAFF	TGTGCCAGCAAAAAGAGCGGCAACACTGAAGCTTTCTTT
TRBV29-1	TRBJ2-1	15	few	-	CSVVPDPGHINEQFF	TGCAGCGTTGTTCCGGATCCGGGACATATCAATGAGCAGTTCTTC
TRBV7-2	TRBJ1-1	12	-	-	CASSLAPAEAFF	TGTGCCAGCAGCTTAGCTCCAGCAGAAGCTTTCTTT
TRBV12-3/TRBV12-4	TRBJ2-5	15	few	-	CASSLGTVTGETQYF	TGTGCCAGCAGTTTAGGGACAGTGACCGGAGAGACCCAGTACTTC
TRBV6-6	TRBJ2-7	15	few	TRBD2	CASSIDGGRTYEQYF	TGTGCCAGCAGTATAGATGGCGGGAGAACCTACGAGCAGTACTTC
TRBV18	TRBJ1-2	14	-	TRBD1	CACSPQTGDYGYTF	TGTGCCTGCTCACCACAAACAGGGGACTATGGCTACACCTTC
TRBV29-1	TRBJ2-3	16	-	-	CSGWSLGGIRADTQYF	TGCAGCGGTTGGTCCCTAGGCGGCATAAGGGCAGATACGCAGTATTTT
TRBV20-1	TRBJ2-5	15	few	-	CSAEGPADRWETQYF	TGCAGTGCAGAAGGCCCCGCCGACCGTTGGGAGACCCAGTACTTC
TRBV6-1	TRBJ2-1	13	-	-	CTSSEAAGSLQFF	TGTACCAGCAGTGAAGCGGCGGGGTCCTTACAGTTCTTC